This T cell receptor (beta chain) was recovered during a study of cytomegalovirus exposure and HLA in healthy donors. The table came from immunoSEQ multiplex PCR; TCRdb's copy has only in-frame clones and leaves some out. The data show about 240,000 clones, with about 83% seen just once and 2.6% held by the top ten. The donors were part of the validation cohort, which consisted of about 120 subjects and was separate from the first cohort of under 750 subjects. Sequencing was performed on PBMCs. This clonotype originated in a man aged 18 to 35 in good health and CMV-seronegative.

The CDR3 region has the DNA TGTGCCAGCAGCCAAGACCTAGCGGAATCCTACGAGCAGTACTTC. It encodes CASSQDLAESYEQYF. The rearrangement joins TRBV14 to TRBJ2-7; 7 bases agree with TRBD2. Germline V gives CDR1 SGHDN, CDR2 FVKESK. The CDR3 sequence is 15 residues long. The V and J ends lost 0 bases and 1 base, in that order; junction bases with no gene match: 3.